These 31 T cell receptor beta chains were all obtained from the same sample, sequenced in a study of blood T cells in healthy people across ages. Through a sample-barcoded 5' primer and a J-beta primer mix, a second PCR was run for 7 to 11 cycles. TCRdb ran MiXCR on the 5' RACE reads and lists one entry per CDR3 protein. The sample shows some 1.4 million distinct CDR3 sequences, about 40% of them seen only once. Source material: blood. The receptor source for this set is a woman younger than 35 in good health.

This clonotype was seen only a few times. The CDR3, as DNA: TGTGCCAGCAGTTCCGCAGGGGTAGCGGGAAACACCATATATTTT. As protein: CASSSAGVAGNTIYF. The chain uses TRBV6-5 and TRBJ1-3; D might be TRBD1 (6 bases). There are 15 residues in the CDR3. Trimming took 4 bases from V and 4 from J, leaving 14 bases between them. Germline V lookup: CDR1 MNHEY, CDR2 SVGAGI.

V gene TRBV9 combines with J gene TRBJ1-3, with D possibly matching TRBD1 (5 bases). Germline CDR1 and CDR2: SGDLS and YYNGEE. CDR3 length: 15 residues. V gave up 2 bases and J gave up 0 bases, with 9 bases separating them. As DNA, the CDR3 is TGTGCCAGCAGCGTCGGACAAAGCTCTGGAAACACCATATATTTT. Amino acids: CASSVGQSSGNTIYF.

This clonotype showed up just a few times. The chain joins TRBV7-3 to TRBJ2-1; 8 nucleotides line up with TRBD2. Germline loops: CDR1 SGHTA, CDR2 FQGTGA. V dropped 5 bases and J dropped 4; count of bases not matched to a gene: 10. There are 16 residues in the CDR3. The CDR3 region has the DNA TGTGCCAGCAGCCCCACTGGGGGCGGGGGGTACAATGAGCAGTTCTTC. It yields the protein CASSPTGGGGYNEQFF.

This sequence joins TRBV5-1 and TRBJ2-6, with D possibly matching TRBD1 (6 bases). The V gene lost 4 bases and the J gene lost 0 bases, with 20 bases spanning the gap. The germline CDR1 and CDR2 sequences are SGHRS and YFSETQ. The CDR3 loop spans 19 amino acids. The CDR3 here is CASSVTGFLADSGANVLTF. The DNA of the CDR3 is TGCGCCAGCAGCGTGACAGGATTCTTGGCGGACTCTGGGGCCAACGTCCTGACTTTC.

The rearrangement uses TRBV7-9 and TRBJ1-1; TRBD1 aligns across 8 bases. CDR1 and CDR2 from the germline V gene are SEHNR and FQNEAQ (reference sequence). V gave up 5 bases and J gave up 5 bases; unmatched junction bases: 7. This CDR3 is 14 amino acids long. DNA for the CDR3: TGTGCCAGCAGCCCAGACAGGGGTGTTACTGAAGCTTTCTTT. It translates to CASSPDRGVTEAFF. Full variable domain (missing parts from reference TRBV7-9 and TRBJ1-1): DTGVSQNPRHKITKRGQNVTFRCDPISEHNRLYWYRQTLGQGPEFLTYFQNEAQLEKSRLLSDRFSAERPKGSFSTLEIQRTEQGDSAMYLCASSPDRGVTEAFFGQGTRLTVV.

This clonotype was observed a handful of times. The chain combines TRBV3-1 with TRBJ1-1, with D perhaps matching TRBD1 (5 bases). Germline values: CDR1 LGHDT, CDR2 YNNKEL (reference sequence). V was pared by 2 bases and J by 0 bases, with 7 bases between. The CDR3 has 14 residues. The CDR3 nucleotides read TGTGCCAGCAGCCAACCACAGGTGAACACTGAAGCTTTCTTT. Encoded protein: CASSQPQVNTEAFF.

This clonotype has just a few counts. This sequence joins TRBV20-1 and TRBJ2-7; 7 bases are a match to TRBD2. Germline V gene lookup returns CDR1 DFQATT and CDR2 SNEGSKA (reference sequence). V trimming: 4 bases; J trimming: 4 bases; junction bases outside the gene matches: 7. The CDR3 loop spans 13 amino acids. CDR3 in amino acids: CSAIGAGVYEQYF. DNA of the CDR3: TGCAGTGCTATAGGTGCGGGAGTTTACGAGCAGTACTTC.

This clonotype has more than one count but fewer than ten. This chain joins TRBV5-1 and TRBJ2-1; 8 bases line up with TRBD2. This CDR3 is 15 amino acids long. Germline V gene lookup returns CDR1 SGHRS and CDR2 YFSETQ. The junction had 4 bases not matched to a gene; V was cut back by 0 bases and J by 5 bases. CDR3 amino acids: CASSLGLAFNNEQFF. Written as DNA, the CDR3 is TGCGCCAGCAGCTTGGGACTAGCGTTTAACAATGAGCAGTTCTTC.

CDR3 loop: CSAPENSYEQYF. DNA of the CDR3: TGCAGTGCCCCGGAGAACTCCTACGAGCAGTACTTC. The chain recombines TRBV20-1 with TRBJ2-7; D ambiguous. The length of the CDR3 is 12 residues. Trimming took 6 bases from V and 0 from J, leaving 9 bases between them. Germline V gene lookup returns CDR1 DFQATT and CDR2 SNEGSKA (reference sequence).

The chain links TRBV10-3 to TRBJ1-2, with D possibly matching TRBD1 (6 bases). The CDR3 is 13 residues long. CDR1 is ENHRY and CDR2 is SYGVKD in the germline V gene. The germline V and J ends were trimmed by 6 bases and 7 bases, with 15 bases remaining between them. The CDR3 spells CAISTGFASGYTF. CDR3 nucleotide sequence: TGTGCCATCAGCACAGGGTTTGCAAGTGGCTACACCTTC.

The CDR3 sequence: CASSQESKPTDTQYF. The CDR3 region has the DNA TGTGCCAGCAGCCAAGAGTCAAAGCCCACAGATACGCAGTATTTT. V gene TRBV3-1 combines with J gene TRBJ2-3; D gene ambiguous. The CDR3 contains 15 residues. Germline V gene lookup returns CDR1 LGHDT and CDR2 YNNKEL (reference sequence). With 0 bases removed from V and 2 bases from J, the gap between germline ends came to 9 bases.

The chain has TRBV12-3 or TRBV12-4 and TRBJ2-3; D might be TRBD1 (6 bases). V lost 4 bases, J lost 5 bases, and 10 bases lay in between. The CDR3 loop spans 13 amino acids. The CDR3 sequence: CASSSTRGDTQYF. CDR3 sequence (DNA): TGTGCCAGCAGTTCCACCAGGGGAGATACGCAGTATTTT.

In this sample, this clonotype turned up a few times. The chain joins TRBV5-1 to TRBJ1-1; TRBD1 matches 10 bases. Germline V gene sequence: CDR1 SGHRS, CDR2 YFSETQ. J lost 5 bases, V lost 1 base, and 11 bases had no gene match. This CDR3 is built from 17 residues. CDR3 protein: CASSLSGQGFVRTEAFF. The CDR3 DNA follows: TGCGCCAGCAGCTTGTCGGGACAGGGGTTCGTTCGGACTGAAGCTTTCTTT.

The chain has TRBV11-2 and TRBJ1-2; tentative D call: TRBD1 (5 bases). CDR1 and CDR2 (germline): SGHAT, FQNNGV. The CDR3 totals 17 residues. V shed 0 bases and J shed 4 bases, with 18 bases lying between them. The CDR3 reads CASSLESGLGQRYGYTF. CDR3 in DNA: TGTGCCAGCAGCTTAGAGTCAGGGCTCGGACAACGCTATGGCTACACCTTC.

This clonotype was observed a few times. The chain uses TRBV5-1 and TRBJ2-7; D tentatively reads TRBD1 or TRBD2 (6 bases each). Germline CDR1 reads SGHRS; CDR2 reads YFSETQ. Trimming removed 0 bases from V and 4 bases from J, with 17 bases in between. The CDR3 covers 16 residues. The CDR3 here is CASSLEGGSVLYEQYF. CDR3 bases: TGCGCCAGCAGCTTGGAGGGGGGCTCGGTTCTTTACGAGCAGTACTTC. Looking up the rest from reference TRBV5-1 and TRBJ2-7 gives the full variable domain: KAGVTQTPRYLIKTRGQQVTLSCSPISGHRSVSWYQQTPGQGLQFLFEYFSETQRNKGNFPGRFSGRQFSNSRSEMNVSTLELGDSALYLCASSLEGGSVLYEQYFGPGTRLTVT.

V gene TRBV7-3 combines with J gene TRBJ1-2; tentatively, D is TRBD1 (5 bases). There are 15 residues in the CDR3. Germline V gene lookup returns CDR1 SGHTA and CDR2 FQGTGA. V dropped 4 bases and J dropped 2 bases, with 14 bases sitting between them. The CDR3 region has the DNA TGTGCCAGCAGCTCCCAGGGCACCGAGAACTATGGCTACACCTTC. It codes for CASSSQGTENYGYTF.

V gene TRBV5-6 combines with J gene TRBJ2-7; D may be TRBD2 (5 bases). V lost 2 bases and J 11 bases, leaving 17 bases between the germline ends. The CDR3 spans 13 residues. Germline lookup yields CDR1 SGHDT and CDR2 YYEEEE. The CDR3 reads CASSFLETRAEYF. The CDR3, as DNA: TGTGCCAGCAGCTTCCTCGAGACACGAGCGGAGTACTTC. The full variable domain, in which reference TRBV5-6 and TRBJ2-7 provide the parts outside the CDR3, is DAGVTQSPTHLIKTRGQQVTLRCSPKSGHDTVSWYQQALGQGPQFIFQYYEEEERQRGNFPDRFSGHQFPNYSSELNVNALLLGDSALYLCASSFLETRAEYFGPGTRLTVT.

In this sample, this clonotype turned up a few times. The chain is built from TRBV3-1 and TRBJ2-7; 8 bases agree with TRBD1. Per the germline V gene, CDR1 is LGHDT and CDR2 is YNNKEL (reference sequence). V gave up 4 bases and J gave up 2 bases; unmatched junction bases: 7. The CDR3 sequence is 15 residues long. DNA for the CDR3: TGTGCCAGCAGCCCCCTAGGGACAGGAACCTACGAGCAGTACTTC. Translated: CASSPLGTGTYEQYF.

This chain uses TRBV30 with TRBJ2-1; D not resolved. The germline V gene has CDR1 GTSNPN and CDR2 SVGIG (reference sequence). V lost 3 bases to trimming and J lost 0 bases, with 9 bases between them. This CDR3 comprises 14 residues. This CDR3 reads CAWSYLSSYNEQFF. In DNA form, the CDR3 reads TGTGCCTGGAGCTACTTGAGCTCCTACAATGAGCAGTTCTTC.

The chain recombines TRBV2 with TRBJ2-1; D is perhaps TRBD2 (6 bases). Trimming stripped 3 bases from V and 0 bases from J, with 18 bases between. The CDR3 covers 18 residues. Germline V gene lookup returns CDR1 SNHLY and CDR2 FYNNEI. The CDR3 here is CASSDSSGGLSSYNEQFF. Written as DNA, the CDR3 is TGTGCCAGCAGTGACTCCAGTGGGGGACTGAGCTCCTACAATGAGCAGTTCTTC. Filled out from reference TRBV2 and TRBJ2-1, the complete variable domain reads EPEVTQTPSHQVTQMGQEVILRCVPISNHLYFYWYRQILGQKVEFLVSFYNNEISEKSEIFDDQFSVERPDGSNFTLKIRSTKLEDSAMYFCASSDSSGGLSSYNEQFFGPGTRLTVL.

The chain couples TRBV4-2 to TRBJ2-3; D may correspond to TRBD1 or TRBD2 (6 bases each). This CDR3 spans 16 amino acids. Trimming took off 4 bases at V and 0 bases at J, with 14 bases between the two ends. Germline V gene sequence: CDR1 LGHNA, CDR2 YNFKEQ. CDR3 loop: CASSPEGGRSTDTQYF. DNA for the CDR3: TGTGCCAGCAGCCCTGAGGGGGGCAGAAGCACAGATACGCAGTATTTT.

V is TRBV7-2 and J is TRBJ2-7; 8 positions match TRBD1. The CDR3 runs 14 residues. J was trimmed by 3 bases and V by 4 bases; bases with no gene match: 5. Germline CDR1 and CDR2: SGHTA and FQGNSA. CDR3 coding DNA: TGTGCCAGCAGCTGGACAGGGCCCAACTACGAGCAGTACTTC. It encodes CASSWTGPNYEQYF. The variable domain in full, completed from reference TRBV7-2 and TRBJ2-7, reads GAGVSQSPSNKVTEKGKDVELRCDPISGHTALYWYRQSLGQGLEFLIYFQGNSAPDKSGLPSDRFSAERTGGSVSTLTIQRTQQEDSAVYLCASSWTGPNYEQYFGPGTRLTVT.

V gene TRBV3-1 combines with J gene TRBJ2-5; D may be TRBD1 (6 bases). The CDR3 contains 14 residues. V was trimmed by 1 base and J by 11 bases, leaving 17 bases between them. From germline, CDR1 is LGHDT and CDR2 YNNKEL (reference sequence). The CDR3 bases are TGTGCCAGCAGCCAAGGGTCCTGGGACAATGAGCAGTACTTC. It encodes CASSQGSWDNEQYF.

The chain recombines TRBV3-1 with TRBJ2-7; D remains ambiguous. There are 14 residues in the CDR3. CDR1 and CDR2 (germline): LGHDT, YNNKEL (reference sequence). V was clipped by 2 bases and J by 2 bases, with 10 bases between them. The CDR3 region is CASSQLKRAYEQYF. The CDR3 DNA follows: TGTGCCAGCAGCCAACTCAAAAGGGCCTACGAGCAGTACTTC.

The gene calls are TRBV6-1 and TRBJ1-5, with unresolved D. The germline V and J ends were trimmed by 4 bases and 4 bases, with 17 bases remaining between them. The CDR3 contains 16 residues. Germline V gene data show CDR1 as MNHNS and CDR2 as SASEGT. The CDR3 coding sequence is TGTGCCAGCAGTGTTCAGCATCAAAAACTTAATCAGCCCCAGCATTTT. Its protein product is CASSVQHQKLNQPQHF.

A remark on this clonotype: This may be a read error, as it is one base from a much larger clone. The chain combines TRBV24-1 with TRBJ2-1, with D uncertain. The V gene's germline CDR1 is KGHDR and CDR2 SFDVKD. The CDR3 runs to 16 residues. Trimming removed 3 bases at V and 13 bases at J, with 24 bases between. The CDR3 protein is CATSDALFGGNETQFF. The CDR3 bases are TGTGCCACCAGTGATGCCCTATTTGGTGGGAATGAGACCCAGTTCTTC.

The CDR3: CASSFMAGPYEQYF. CDR3 in DNA: TGCGCCAGCAGCTTCATGGCAGGCCCCTACGAGCAGTACTTC. This chain uses TRBV5-1 with TRBJ2-7; D is ambiguous. Between the trimmed V and J ends, which lost 2 bases and 2 bases, there was a span of 11 bases. CDR1 and CDR2 from the germline V gene are SGHRS and YFSETQ. The CDR3 extends over 14 amino acids.

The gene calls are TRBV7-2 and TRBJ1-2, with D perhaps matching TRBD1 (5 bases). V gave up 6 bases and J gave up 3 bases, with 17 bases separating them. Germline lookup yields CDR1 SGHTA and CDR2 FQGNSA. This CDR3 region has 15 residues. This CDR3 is CASRKRGTQHYGYTF. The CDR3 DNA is TGTGCCAGCAGAAAGAGGGGCACACAACACTATGGCTACACCTTC.

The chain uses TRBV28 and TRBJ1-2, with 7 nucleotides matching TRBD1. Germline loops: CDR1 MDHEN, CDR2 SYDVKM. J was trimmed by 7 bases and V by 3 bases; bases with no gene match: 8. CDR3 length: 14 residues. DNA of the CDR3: TGTGCCAGCAGTTTCCCCGGGACAGTGCCTGGCTACACCTTC. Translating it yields CASSFPGTVPGYTF.

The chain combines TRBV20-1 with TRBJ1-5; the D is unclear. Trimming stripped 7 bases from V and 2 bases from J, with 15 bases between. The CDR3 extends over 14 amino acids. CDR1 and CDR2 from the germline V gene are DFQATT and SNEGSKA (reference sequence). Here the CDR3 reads CSGRPASGNQPQHF. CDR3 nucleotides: TGCAGTGGGAGACCTGCTTCGGGCAATCAGCCCCAGCATTTT.

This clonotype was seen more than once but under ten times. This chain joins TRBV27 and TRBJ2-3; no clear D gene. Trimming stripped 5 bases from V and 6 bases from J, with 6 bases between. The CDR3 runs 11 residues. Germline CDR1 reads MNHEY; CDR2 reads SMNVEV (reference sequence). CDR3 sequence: CASSDMDTQYF. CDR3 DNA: TGTGCCAGCAGTGATATGGATACGCAGTATTTT.